These 27 T cell receptor beta chains originate from one sample sequenced in a study of breast tumors, draining lymph nodes, adjacent tissues. Axillary draining lymph nodes of breast cancer patients supplied the node samples. TCRdb itself ran the multiplex PCR reads through MiXCR, one entry per CDR3 protein. The sample has about 230,000 distinct CDR3 sequences, about 30% seen once. Sequencing used axillary lymph node tissue. These receptors were collected from a female donor with breast cancer. Some clones in this sample may be carry-over from other donors' samples.

In its sample, this clonotype was seen many times. This rearrangement joins TRBV29-1 to TRBJ1-2; D is uncertain. CDR1 is SQVTM and CDR2 is ANQGSEA in the germline V gene. With 0 bases removed from V and 5 bases from J, the gap between germline ends came to 13 bases. This CDR3 contains 14 residues. The CDR3 protein is CSVEDFSGEYGYTF. The CDR3 DNA reads TGCAGCGTTGAAGATTTCTCAGGAGAGTATGGCTACACCTTC.

On this clonotype: Because the CDR3 is missing its conserved closing phenylalanine or tryptophan, this is likely a read error. The chain employs TRBV7-2 and TRBJ2-5, with D possibly called TRBD1 or TRBD2 (5 bases each). CDR3 length equals 13 residues. Looked up from germline, CDR1 is SGHTA and CDR2 is FQGNSA. Between the trimmed V and J ends, which lost 4 bases and 4 bases, there was a span of 10 bases. The CDR3 sequence: CASSSGQGETQYI. The CDR3 nucleotides read TGTGCCAGCAGCTCGGGGCAAGGAGAGACCCAGTACATC.

This clonotype showed up many times. The rearrangement joins TRBV25-1 to TRBJ2-1; D not resolved. The CDR3 is made up of 13 amino acids. The V end lost 3 bases, the J end lost 9 bases, and 12 bases lay between the germline ends. CDR1 and CDR2 from the germline V gene are MGHDK and SYGVNS. DNA of the CDR3: TGTGCCAGCAGTGAGCCCGGACGAGGTGAGCAGTTCTTC. This gives the protein CASSEPGRGEQFF.

This clonotype appeared many times. The chain joins TRBV25-1 to TRBJ2-6; TRBD1 matches at 10 bases. J lost 2 bases, V lost 6 bases, and 7 bases had no gene match. Germline V gives CDR1 MGHDK, CDR2 SYGVNS. The CDR3 has 17 residues. The CDR3 sequence: CASRTGTGVPGANVLTF. DNA of the CDR3: TGTGCCAGCAGGACCGGGACAGGGGTTCCTGGGGCCAACGTCCTGACTTTC.

On this clonotype itself: A much larger clone lies one base from this, so it may be a read error. No conserved phenylalanine or tryptophan ends this CDR3, so it is likely a read error. J is TRBJ2-7 and V is TRBV7-8; 7 bases agree with TRBD1. V was pared by 4 bases and J by 2 bases, with 5 bases of the junction left unmatched. Germline CDR1 and CDR2: SGHVS and FQNEAQ. The CDR3 extends over 14 amino acids. Written as DNA, the CDR3 is TGTGCCAGCAGCTCGGACAGGCCCCCCTACGAGCAGTACCTC. Translating gives CASSSDRPPYEQYL.

This chain joins TRBV12-3 or TRBV12-4 and TRBJ1-6; 8 bases map to TRBD1. The CDR3 totals 23 residues. After removal of 6 bases from V and 2 bases from J, the junction contained 27 bases not matched to a gene. CDR3 DNA: TGTGCCAGCAGCCCCAAGACTAGCGGGGGGACAGGAAGGCTTAGGACCTATAATTCACCCCTCCACTTT. This encodes CASSPKTSGGTGRLRTYNSPLHF.

This clonotype was seen many times. The rearrangement links TRBV2 to TRBJ1-5, with D unclear. This CDR3 is built from 13 residues. Germline V gene lookup returns CDR1 SNHLY and CDR2 FYNNEI. The ends were cut back, 4 bases at V and 6 bases at J, with 10 bases in the middle. CDR3 protein: CASSGRLGQPQHF. In DNA form, the CDR3 reads TGTGCCAGCAGTGGACGGTTGGGTCAGCCCCAGCATTTT.

This clonotype was observed many times. The V call is TRBV7-2, the J call TRBJ2-2, with TRBD2 identical over 7 bases. The trim removed 4 bases at V and 6 bases at J, leaving 11 bases unmatched. The CDR3 is made up of 16 amino acids. CDR1 and CDR2 from the germline V gene are SGHTA and FQGNSA. CDR3 region: CASSSRRGVSAGELFF. DNA of the CDR3: TGTGCCAGCAGCTCCCGCCGGGGGGTGTCAGCCGGGGAGCTGTTTTTT.

This clonotype was found many times. V usage is TRBV2 and J usage is TRBJ2-5; TRBD1 matches at 9 bases. This CDR3 spans 14 amino acids. With 6 bases clipped from V and 3 bases from J, the junction kept 5 bases outside the gene matches. Germline lookup yields CDR1 SNHLY and CDR2 FYNNEI. The CDR3: CASRPGQGKETQYF. The CDR3 coding sequence is TGTGCCAGCAGACCGGGACAGGGCAAAGAGACCCAGTACTTC.

This clonotype has at least ten counts. This sequence joins TRBV7-2 and TRBJ2-5, with 8 bases that match TRBD2. The CDR3 is 16 amino acids. Germline V gene lookup returns CDR1 SGHTA and CDR2 FQGNSA. The V gene end was trimmed by 4 bases and the J gene end by 3 bases; junction bases not matched to a gene: 10. The CDR3 DNA sequence: TGTGCCAGCAGCTCCCTTGGTAGCGGGATTAAAGAGACCCAGTACTTC. The encoded protein is CASSSLGSGIKETQYF.

Remarks on this clonotype: It may be a read error: a sequence one base away is much more abundant. V usage is TRBV6-1 and J usage is TRBJ2-1; D is possibly TRBD1 (6 bases). CDR1 and CDR2 (germline): MNHNS, SASEGT. The CDR3 spans 14 residues. Trimming removed 5 bases from V and 8 bases from J, with 16 bases in between. The CDR3 spells CASSRTFRGDEQFF. In DNA form, the CDR3 reads TGTGCCAGCAGTCGAACTTTCAGGGGCGATGAGCAGTTCTTC.

This clonotype was seen repeatedly, ten times or more. The V call is TRBV9, the J call TRBJ2-3, with TRBD2 as a possible D gene (6 bases). Germline-derived CDR1 and CDR2 are SGDLS and YYNGEE. Deletions cut 6 bases from V and 1 base from J, with 12 bases between. The CDR3 is 14 residues long. The CDR3 sequence is CASNPSGGTDTQYF. The DNA of the CDR3 is TGTGCCAGCAACCCTTCGGGAGGCACAGATACGCAGTATTTT. The complete variable domain, with remaining parts taken from reference TRBV9 and TRBJ2-3, reads DSGVTQTPKHLITATGQRVTLRCSPRSGDLSVYWYQQSLDQGLQFLIQYYNGEERAKGNILERFSAQQFPDLHSELNLSSLELGDSALYFCASNPSGGTDTQYFGPGTRLTVL.

This clonotype was seen at least ten times. The V call is TRBV7-8, the J call TRBJ2-5; 10 nucleotides align to TRBD1. The V gene's germline CDR1 is SGHVS and CDR2 FQNEAQ. With V trimmed by 5 bases and J by 7 bases, 16 bases remained unmatched. CDR3 length: 17 amino acids. The CDR3 here is CASSTRQGASIRGTQYF. As DNA, the CDR3 is TGTGCCAGCAGCACCCGACAGGGGGCGTCAATTCGCGGGACCCAGTACTTC.

The genes are TRBV18 and TRBJ2-7; TRBD1 agrees at 9 bases. The CDR3 totals 14 residues. Germline-derived CDR1 and CDR2 are KGHSH and LQKENI. V dropped 4 bases and J dropped 7; count of bases not matched to a gene: 8. The CDR3: CASSLQGALGEQYF. Written as DNA, the CDR3 is TGTGCCAGCTCACTACAGGGGGCGCTGGGGGAGCAGTACTTC.

The chain couples TRBV28 to TRBJ2-1; tentatively, D is TRBD1 (7 bases). The length of the CDR3 is 16 residues. In germline, CDR1 is MDHEN, CDR2 SYDVKM. Trimming took 5 bases from V and 9 from J, leaving 23 bases between them. CDR3 in DNA: TGTGCCAGCAGTACCCCGACAGGGACTGCGGTACTTGAGCAGTTCTTC. Translated, it gives CASSTPTGTAVLEQFF.

This clonotype came up many times. This chain uses TRBV20-1 with TRBJ1-2; tentative D call: TRBD1 (5 bases). V lost 0 bases to trimming and J lost 4 bases, with 12 bases between them. CDR3 length: 14 residues. In germline, CDR1 is DFQATT, CDR2 SNEGSKA (reference sequence). The CDR3 DNA sequence: TGCAGTGCTAGAGATGCGGGGACCCCCTATGGCTACACCTTC. Amino acids: CSARDAGTPYGYTF.

The chain has TRBV5-5 and TRBJ1-4; TRBD1 agrees at 11 bases. From germline, CDR1 is SGHKS and CDR2 YYEKEE (reference sequence). The CDR3 extends over 16 amino acids. After removal of 1 base from V and 8 bases from J, the junction contained 7 bases not matched to a gene. The CDR3, as DNA: TGTGCCAGCAGCTTGATGGACAGGGGGCTAGGGGAAAAACTGTTTTTT. This codes for CASSLMDRGLGEKLFF.

This clonotype was counted ten times or more. The gene calls are TRBV3-1 and TRBJ2-2; D call uncertain. Trimming shortened V by 6 bases and J by 7 bases, and 9 bases separated the two germline ends. Germline values: CDR1 LGHDT, CDR2 YNNKEL (reference sequence). The CDR3 spans 12 residues. The CDR3 DNA sequence: TGTGCCAGCAGTCTTCTGAGCGGGGAGCTGTTTTTT. Its protein is CASSLLSGELFF. Complete variable domain (other parts from reference TRBV3-1 and TRBJ2-2): DTAVSQTPKYLVTQMGNDKSIKCEQNLGHDTMYWYKQDSKKFLKIMFSYNNKELIINETVPNRFSPKSPDKAHLNLHINSLELGDSAVYFCASSLLSGELFFGEGSRLTVL.

This clonotype showed up many times. The rearrangement uses TRBV12-3 or TRBV12-4 and TRBJ2-3, with 7 positions matching TRBD2. CDR3 length equals 15 residues. V lost 2 bases, J lost 0 bases, and 2 bases stayed unmatched. CDR3 nucleotide sequence: TGTGCCAGCAGTTTAAGGGAGGGGAGCACAGATACGCAGTATTTT. Translated, it gives CASSLREGSTDTQYF.

Ten or more counts support this clonotype. The CDR3 protein is CASSFGGYPEQFF. CDR3 sequence (DNA): TGTGCCAGCAGTTTTGGAGGGTATCCTGAGCAGTTCTTC. The chain joins TRBV12-3 or TRBV12-4 to TRBJ2-1, with D possibly TRBD2 on 6 matching bases. This CDR3 has 13 residues. The V gene lost 3 bases and the J gene lost 9 bases, with 12 bases spanning the gap.

Comments on this clonotype: The conserved phenylalanine or tryptophan normally closing the CDR3 is absent here, so this likely arose from a read error. It is unclear where the CDR3 begins or ends on the DNA, so no DNA is shown, and the CDR3 is as TCRdb lists it. The J gene is TRBJ2-7, the V gene TRBV5-1. Germline V gene lookup returns CDR1 SGHRS and CDR2 YFSETQ. The CDR3 length equals 12 residues, ends included. The CDR3 spells CASSFKGREHYY.

The chain links TRBV14 to TRBJ2-7, with D possibly TRBD1 on 5 matching bases. Germline CDR1 reads SGHDN; CDR2 reads FVKESK. CDR3 length equals 13 residues. V was trimmed by 0 bases and J by 7 bases, leaving 10 bases between them. The CDR3 reads CASSQDLGREQYF. The CDR3 DNA reads TGTGCCAGCAGCCAAGATCTGGGGCGAGAGCAGTACTTC. Looking up the rest from reference TRBV14 and TRBJ2-7 gives the full variable domain: EAGVTQFPSHSVIEKGQTVTLRCDPISGHDNLYWYRRVMGKEIKFLLHFVKESKQDESGMPNNRFLAERTGGTYSTLKVQPAELEDSGVYFCASSQDLGREQYFGPGTRLTVT.

There are many counts of this clonotype. The J gene is TRBJ2-1, the V gene TRBV2; TRBD2 matches at 12 bases. The trim removed 6 bases at V and 6 bases at J, leaving 6 bases unmatched. The CDR3 totals 15 residues. The germline CDR1 and CDR2 sequences are SNHLY and FYNNEI. For the CDR3, the DNA is TGTGCCAGCAGCTCAACTAGCGGGAGGCCCAATGAGCAGTTCTTC. It yields the protein CASSSTSGRPNEQFF.

This clonotype was detected a few times. A read error may explain this, as a much larger clone is one base away. The chain carries TRBV6-1 and TRBJ2-1; the match to TRBD2 covers 8 bases. The CDR3 runs 16 residues. The germline CDR1 and CDR2 sequences are MNHNS and SASEGT. Trimming took 6 bases from V and 5 from J; bases not matched to a gene: 12. CDR3 coding DNA: TGTGCCAGCAGCCAAGGGACTAGTGTCGTCCACAATGAGCAGTTCTTC. Protein sequence: CASSQGTSVVHNEQFF.

Comment on this clonotype: The conserved final phenylalanine or tryptophan is absent from the CDR3, which likely points to a read error. It is unclear where the CDR3 begins or ends on the DNA, so no DNA is shown, and the CDR3 is as TCRdb lists it. This chain uses TRBV29-1 with TRBJ1-2. Germline CDR1 SQVTM, CDR2 ANQGSEA. The CDR3 is 8 residues long, counting both termini. The chain's CDR3 is CSVEVGPR.

The rearrangement joins TRBV20-1 to TRBJ2-5, with TRBD2 identical over 9 bases. The V and J ends lost 4 bases and 9 bases, in that order; junction bases with no gene match: 3. The CDR3 is made up of 11 amino acids. Per the germline V gene, CDR1 is DFQATT and CDR2 is SNEGSKA (reference sequence). The CDR3 DNA follows: TGCAGTGCTATGAGCGGGAGGTCCCAGTACTTC. Its protein product is CSAMSGRSQYF.

The chain uses TRBV7-8 and TRBJ2-7, with D possibly matching TRBD1 (5 bases). V gave up 2 bases and J gave up 2 bases, with 7 bases separating them. This CDR3 is built from 13 residues. Germline-derived CDR1 and CDR2 are SGHVS and FQNEAQ. The CDR3 spells CASSLLQAYEQYF. CDR3 bases: TGTGCCAGCAGCTTACTACAGGCCTACGAGCAGTACTTC.